These 18 T cell receptor beta chains originate from one sample sequenced in a study of control samples from healthy donors and cancer patients. The protocol was immunoSEQ multiplex PCR, while the TCRdb copy is restricted to in-frame clones and leaves out a portion. The data contain about 190,000 clones, 91% of them singletons. Material for sequencing was blood. The receptors were gathered from a man between 25 and 39 years old in good health.

The sample holds a few counts of this clone. V and J are TRBV6-2 or TRBV6-3 and TRBJ1-3; maybe TRBD1 (5 bases). Trimming shortened V by 6 bases and J by 0 bases, and 9 bases separated the two germline ends. CDR3 length: 14 residues. CDR1 MNHEY and CDR2 SVGEGT come from the germline V gene. The CDR3 region has the DNA TGTGCCAGCAGCTCGACAGTCTCTGGAAACACCATATATTTT. This translates into CASSSTVSGNTIYF.

The gene calls are TRBV2 and TRBJ1-1; 9 bases fit TRBD1. This CDR3 comprises 13 residues. V lost 4 bases, J lost 6 bases, and 3 bases stayed unmatched. In germline, CDR1 is SNHLY, CDR2 FYNNEI. The CDR3 nucleotides are TGTGCCAGCAGTGGGGGACAGGGTCCTGAAGCTTTCTTT. It translates to CASSGGQGPEAFF.

This chain links TRBV27 with TRBJ1-5; 7 bases are shared with TRBD1. Looked up from germline, CDR1 is MNHEY and CDR2 is SMNVEV (reference sequence). Unmatched junction bases numbered 7, after V lost 1 base and J lost 4 bases. The CDR3 consists of 16 residues. CDR3 coding DNA: TGTGCCAGCAGTTTATTCTTCCGCAGGGGGAATCAGCCCCAGCATTTT. Its protein product is CASSLFFRRGNQPQHF.

The rearrangement uses TRBV25-1 and TRBJ1-4; D uncertain. Per the germline V gene, CDR1 is MGHDK and CDR2 is SYGVNS. CDR3 length: 14 amino acids. V was clipped by 1 base and J by 2 bases, with 5 bases between them. CDR3 sequence reads: CASSESGTNEKLFF. The CDR3 coding sequence is TGTGCCAGCAGTGAATCGGGGACTAATGAAAAACTGTTTTTT.

The genes are TRBV9 and TRBJ2-7, with D perhaps TRBD1 (6 bases). This CDR3 has 14 amino acids. Germline CDR1 reads SGDLS; CDR2 reads YYNGEE. V lost 3 bases and J lost 4, with 14 bases in between. The CDR3 reads CASSAGHGTYEQYF. The CDR3 region has the DNA TGTGCCAGCAGCGCGGGACACGGAACGTACGAGCAGTACTTC.

This chain uses TRBV3-1 (or the pseudogene TRBV3-2) with TRBJ1-1; no clear D. The CDR3 is made up of 13 amino acids. V lost 3 bases, J lost 5 bases, and 10 bases lay in between. Germline lookup yields CDR1 LGHDT and CDR2 YNNKEL (reference sequence). CDR3 residues: CASSQRRGTEAFF. For the CDR3, the DNA is TGTGCCAGCAGCCAGCGCCGTGGGACTGAAGCTTTCTTT.

The chain links TRBV19 to TRBJ1-5; 9 bases align to TRBD1. Looked up from germline, CDR1 is LNHDA and CDR2 is SQIVND (reference sequence). V lost 5 bases and J lost 6; bases outside the gene matches: 8. This CDR3 is built from 15 residues. CDR3 sequence: CASSAGTGNSQPQHF. CDR3 in DNA: TGTGCCAGTAGTGCCGGGACAGGGAACAGTCAGCCCCAGCATTTT.

V gene TRBV5-1 combines with J gene TRBJ1-1; 9 bases are shared with TRBD1. The CDR3 consists of 17 residues. V shed 4 bases and J 4 bases; nucleotides not matched to a gene: 14. Germline V gene sequence: CDR1 SGHRS, CDR2 YFSETQ. The CDR3, as DNA: TGCGCCAGCAGCAGCGGGCTACTGGGACAGGGAGGCACTGAAGCTTTCTTT. Translation gives CASSSGLLGQGGTEAFF.

The chain joins TRBV10-2 to TRBJ2-6; 10 bases map to TRBD1. The germline gives CDR1 WSHSY, CDR2 SAAADI. The CDR3 runs to 20 residues. Unmatched junction bases numbered 14, after V lost 6 bases and J lost 0 bases. The CDR3: CASRAAGPGQGYSGANVLTF. The DNA of the CDR3 is TGCGCCAGCAGGGCCGCCGGTCCGGGACAGGGGTACTCTGGGGCCAACGTCCTGACTTTC.

This clone came up a few times. The chain recombines TRBV15 with TRBJ1-2; 7 nucleotides agree with TRBD1. Per germline, CDR1 LNHNV and CDR2 YYDKDF (reference sequence). With V trimmed by 3 bases and J by 8 bases, 6 bases remained unmatched. The CDR3 length is 13 residues. The CDR3 sequence is CATSSGTAGGYTF. CDR3 nucleotides: TGTGCCACCAGCAGCGGGACAGCAGGAGGCTACACCTTC.

This clone was recorded a few times. The chain recombines TRBV9 with TRBJ2-6, with D perhaps matching TRBD2 (6 bases). Germline V gene sequence: CDR1 SGDLS, CDR2 YYNGEE. This CDR3 has 15 residues. Between the trimmed V and J ends, which lost 3 bases and 5 bases, there was a span of 12 bases. CDR3 nucleotide sequence: TGTGCCAGCAGCGGGGGGGACTCGAGGGCCAACGTCCTGACTTTC. Encoded protein: CASSGGDSRANVLTF.

The V call is TRBV5-1, the J call TRBJ1-6; TRBD1 matches at 11 bases. The V gene end was trimmed by 2 bases and the J gene end by 13 bases; junction bases not matched to a gene: 5. Germline V gene sequence: CDR1 SGHRS, CDR2 YFSETQ. The CDR3 is 14 amino acids. CDR3: CASSLGQGAVPLHF. The CDR3 DNA reads TGCGCCAGCAGCTTAGGACAGGGGGCGGTTCCCCTCCACTTT.

The chain employs TRBV5-6 and TRBJ2-3; 10 positions agree with TRBD2. Germline V gives CDR1 SGHDT, CDR2 YYEEEE. The CDR3 is made up of 15 amino acids. Germline trimming cut 4 bases from V and 7 bases from J; bases unmatched to any gene: 9. The CDR3, as DNA: TGTGCCAGCAGCGCCACCAGCGGGGGGGCGCATACGCAGTATTTT. Translated, it gives CASSATSGGAHTQYF.

This chain connects TRBV7-2 to TRBJ2-7; possible D gene TRBD2, 5 bases. V lost 1 base and J 2 bases, leaving 18 bases between the germline ends. Germline V gives CDR1 SGHTA, CDR2 FQGNSA. This CDR3 has 17 amino acids. DNA for the CDR3: TGTGCCAGCAGCTTAGGTCGGACGGGAATTACCCCCTACGAGCAGTACTTC. This translates into CASSLGRTGITPYEQYF.

The chain couples TRBV2 to TRBJ2-7; D is unclear. V dropped 5 bases and J dropped 0 bases, with 17 bases sitting between them. Germline values: CDR1 SNHLY, CDR2 FYNNEI. The CDR3 has 16 residues. The DNA for the CDR3 is TGTGCCAGCAGTACTCGGCGTGGCGTACCCTCCTACGAGCAGTACTTC. This gives the protein CASSTRRGVPSYEQYF.

The chain links TRBV4-1 to TRBJ1-4, with TRBD1 matching 7 bases. The CDR3 has 16 amino acids. Losses at the gene ends were 3 bases for V and 2 bases for J; bases not matched to a gene: 6. Germline CDR1 reads MGHRA; CDR2 reads YSYEKL. CDR3 sequence: CASSQEQGRTNEKLFF. The CDR3 nucleotides are TGCGCCAGCAGCCAGGAACAGGGGCGGACTAATGAAAAACTGTTTTTT.

This clone has more than one count but fewer than ten. This sequence joins TRBV2 and TRBJ1-5; D is unclear. Germline CDR1 is SNHLY and CDR2 is FYNNEI. Trimming took 2 bases from V and 0 from J, leaving 14 bases between them. CDR3 length: 17 residues. CDR3 amino acids: CASSETEGGFSNQPQHF. CDR3 DNA: TGTGCCAGCAGTGAAACCGAGGGTGGTTTTAGCAATCAGCCCCAGCATTTT.

CDR3 nucleotide sequence: TGTGCCAGCAGCCCACACGACAGCAATCAGCCCCAGCATTTT. It translates to CASSPHDSNQPQHF. J is TRBJ1-5 and V is TRBV3-1 (or the pseudogene TRBV3-2); D is undetermined. The V end lost 4 bases, the J end lost 1 base, and 8 bases lay between the germline ends. CDR3 length equals 14 residues. Germline V gene sequence: CDR1 LGHDT, CDR2 YNNKEL (reference sequence).